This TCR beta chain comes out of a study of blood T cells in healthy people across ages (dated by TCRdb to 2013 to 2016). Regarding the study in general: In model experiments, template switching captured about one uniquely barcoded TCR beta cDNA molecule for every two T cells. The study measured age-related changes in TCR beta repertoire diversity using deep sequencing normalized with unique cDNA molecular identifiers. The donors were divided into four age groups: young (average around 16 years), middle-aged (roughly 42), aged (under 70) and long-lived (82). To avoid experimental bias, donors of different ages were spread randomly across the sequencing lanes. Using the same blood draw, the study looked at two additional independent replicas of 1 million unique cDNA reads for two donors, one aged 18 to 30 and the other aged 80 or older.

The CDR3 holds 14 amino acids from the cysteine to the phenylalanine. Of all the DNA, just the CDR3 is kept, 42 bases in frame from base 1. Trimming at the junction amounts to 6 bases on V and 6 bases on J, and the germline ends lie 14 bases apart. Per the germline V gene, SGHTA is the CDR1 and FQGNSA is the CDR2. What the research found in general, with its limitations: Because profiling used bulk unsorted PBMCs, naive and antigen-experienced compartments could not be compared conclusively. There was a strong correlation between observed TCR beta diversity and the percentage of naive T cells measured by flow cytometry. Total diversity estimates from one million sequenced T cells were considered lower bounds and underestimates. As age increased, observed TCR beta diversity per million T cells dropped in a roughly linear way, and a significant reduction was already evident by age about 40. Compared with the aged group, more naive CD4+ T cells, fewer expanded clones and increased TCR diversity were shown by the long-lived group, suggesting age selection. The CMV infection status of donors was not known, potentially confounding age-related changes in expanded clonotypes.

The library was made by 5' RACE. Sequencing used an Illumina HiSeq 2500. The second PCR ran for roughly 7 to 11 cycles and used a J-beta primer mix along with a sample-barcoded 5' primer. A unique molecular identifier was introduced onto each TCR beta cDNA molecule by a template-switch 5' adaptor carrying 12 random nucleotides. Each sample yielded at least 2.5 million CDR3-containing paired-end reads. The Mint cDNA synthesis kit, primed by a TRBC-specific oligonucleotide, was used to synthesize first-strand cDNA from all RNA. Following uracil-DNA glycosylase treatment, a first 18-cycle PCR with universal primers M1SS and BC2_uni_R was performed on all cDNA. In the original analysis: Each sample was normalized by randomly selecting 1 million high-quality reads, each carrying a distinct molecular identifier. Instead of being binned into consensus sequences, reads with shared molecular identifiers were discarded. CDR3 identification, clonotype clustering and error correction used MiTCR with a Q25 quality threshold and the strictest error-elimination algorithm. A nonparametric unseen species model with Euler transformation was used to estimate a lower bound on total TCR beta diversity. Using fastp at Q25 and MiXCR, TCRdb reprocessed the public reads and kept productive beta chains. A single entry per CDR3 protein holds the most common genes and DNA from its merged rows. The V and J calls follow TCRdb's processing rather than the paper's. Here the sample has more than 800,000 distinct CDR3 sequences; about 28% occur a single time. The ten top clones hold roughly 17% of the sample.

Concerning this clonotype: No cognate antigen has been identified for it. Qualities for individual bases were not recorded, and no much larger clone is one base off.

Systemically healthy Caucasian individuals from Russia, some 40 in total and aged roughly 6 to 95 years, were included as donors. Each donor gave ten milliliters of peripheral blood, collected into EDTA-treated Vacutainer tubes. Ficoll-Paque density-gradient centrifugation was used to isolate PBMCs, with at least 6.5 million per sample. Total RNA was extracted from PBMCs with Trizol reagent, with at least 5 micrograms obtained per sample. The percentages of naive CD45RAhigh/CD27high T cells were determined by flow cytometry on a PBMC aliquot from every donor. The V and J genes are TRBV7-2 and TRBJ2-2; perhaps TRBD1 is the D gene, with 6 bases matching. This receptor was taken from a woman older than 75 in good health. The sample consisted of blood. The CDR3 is CASRHRVSSGELFF. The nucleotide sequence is TGTGCCAGCAGGCACAGGGTATCGTCCGGGGAGCTGTTTTTT.